Shown below are 24 T cell receptor beta chains from a single sample sequenced in a study of identical twins. TCRdb re-derived calls from the 5' RACE reads in MiXCR, one entry per CDR3 protein. This repertoire shows under 500,000 distinct CDR3 sequences, over 11% found once; its top ten account for about 1%. The same specimen was also included in a second study, on yellow fever vaccine responses in identical twins.

Sequenced input: CD4+ T cells sorted from blood. These receptors were collected from a woman aged 18-29 years in good health.

This clonotype was detected only a few times. The chain carries TRBV4-3 and TRBJ2-1; the match to TRBD2 covers 11 bases. The CDR3 covers 17 residues. The V gene end was trimmed by 3 bases and the J gene end by 3 bases; junction bases not matched to a gene: 7. Per germline, CDR1 LGHNA and CDR2 YSLEER. CDR3 in DNA: TGCGCCAGCAGCCACACTAGCGGGGGATACGGCTACAATGAGCAGTTCTTC. Its translation is CASSHTSGGYGYNEQFF.

Many counts were recorded for this clonotype. This chain links TRBV4-1 with TRBJ2-4, with D perhaps TRBD1 (5 bases). The V gene lost 0 bases and the J gene lost 6 bases, with 12 bases spanning the gap. This CDR3 is 15 amino acids long. The V gene's germline CDR1 is MGHRA and CDR2 YSYEKL. CDR3 DNA sequence: TGCGCCAGCAGCCAAGACTCCGCAGGGATAAACATTCAGTACTTC. Amino acids: CASSQDSAGINIQYF.

This clonotype was detected only a few times. V is TRBV7-3 and J is TRBJ2-2; D is possibly TRBD1 or TRBD2 (5 bases each). Trimming shortened V by 5 bases and J by 5 bases, and 12 bases separated the two germline ends. The CDR3 spans 14 residues. CDR1 is SGHTA, CDR2 FQGTGA, per germline. For the CDR3, the DNA is TGTGCCAGCAGCCGGGACGTGGGGACCGGGGAGCTGTTTTTT. The encoded protein is CASSRDVGTGELFF.

This clonotype was found a few times. The chain links TRBV9 to TRBJ2-2; 7 positions match TRBD1. Germline CDR1 and CDR2: SGDLS and YYNGEE. The CDR3 length is 16 residues. The V and J ends lost 0 bases and 0 bases, in that order; junction bases with no gene match: 2. Here the CDR3 DNA reads TGTGCCAGCAGCGTAGTTCAGGGGGCGAACACCGGGGAGCTGTTTTTT. The encoded protein is CASSVVQGANTGELFF.

At least ten counts were recorded for this clonotype. This chain uses TRBV18 with TRBJ2-1; 7 bases map to TRBD2. Germline V lookup: CDR1 KGHSH, CDR2 LQKENI. This CDR3 is 15 amino acids long. The J segment lost 8 bases and the V segment lost 3 bases, leaving 10 bases of the junction unmatched. CDR3 coding DNA: TGTGCCAGCTCACCTGGGACTACCCTGGGGGATGAGCAGTTCTTC. It is translated as CASSPGTTLGDEQFF.

The chain links TRBV6-5 to TRBJ2-5; D gene unclear. Germline CDR1 reads MNHEY; CDR2 reads SVGAGI. This CDR3 has 15 residues. The V gene lost 4 bases and the J gene lost 6 bases, with 18 bases spanning the gap. The CDR3 nucleotides are TGTGCCAGCAGTTTTGACCACCTTGGGCGAAAGACCCAGTACTTC. Amino acid sequence: CASSFDHLGRKTQYF.

The sample holds a few counts of this clonotype. This chain joins TRBV6-2 or TRBV6-3 and TRBJ2-2, with D tentatively TRBD2 (6 bases). Germline V gene sequence: CDR1 MNHEY, CDR2 SVGEGT. The CDR3 loop spans 15 amino acids. V was clipped by 5 bases and J by 5 bases, with 15 bases between them. CDR3 bases: TGTGCCAGCAGTCCCTCAGGAGGGGAGACCGGGGAGCTGTTTTTT. Its translation is CASSPSGGETGELFF.

The chain joins TRBV5-1 to TRBJ2-1; TRBD2 is a possible D gene (6 bases). The CDR3 runs 15 residues. The V gene's germline CDR1 is SGHRS and CDR2 YFSETQ. Between the trimmed V and J ends, which lost 2 bases and 4 bases, there was a span of 13 bases. CDR3 nucleotide sequence: TGCGCCAGCAGCTTCTCCGGGACTGGATACAATGAGCAGTTCTTC. Translated: CASSFSGTGYNEQFF.

The chain has TRBV11-2 and TRBJ2-1, with TRBD2 matching 9 bases. Germline loops: CDR1 SGHAT, CDR2 FQNNGV. CDR3 length: 16 residues. The V gene end was trimmed by 5 bases and the J gene end by 10 bases; junction bases not matched to a gene: 15. The CDR3 region is CASSPRGLAGLREQFF. CDR3 DNA: TGTGCCAGCAGCCCCCGGGGCCTAGCGGGACTCCGGGAGCAGTTCTTC.

As DNA, the CDR3 is TGCGCCAGCAGCTTGGCCGCGGAGGTGACCCAGTACTTC. Amino acid sequence: CASSLAAEVTQYF. V gene TRBV5-1 combines with J gene TRBJ2-5; D might be TRBD2 (5 bases). Trimming took off 0 bases at V and 7 bases at J, with 10 bases between the two ends. This CDR3 has 13 amino acids. Germline loops: CDR1 SGHRS, CDR2 YFSETQ.

The chain has TRBV12-3 or TRBV12-4 and TRBJ2-7; tentative D call: TRBD1 (6 bases). The CDR3 runs to 14 residues. V was cut by 6 bases and J by 2 bases, with 14 bases left in between. The CDR3 DNA reads as TGTGCCAGCAGACCGGGAAGGGACACCTACGAGCAGTACTTC. It translates to CASRPGRDTYEQYF.

This clonotype occurred many times. CDR3: CASSSRTSGAYNEQFF. CDR3 in DNA: TGTGCCAGCAGTTCTCGGACTAGCGGGGCTTACAATGAGCAGTTCTTC. The V gene is TRBV12-3 or TRBV12-4, the J gene TRBJ2-1; 12 bases agree with TRBD2. Unmatched junction bases numbered 5, after V lost 4 bases and J lost 4 bases. The CDR3 runs to 16 residues.

The V gene is TRBV11-1, the J gene TRBJ2-5; D may be TRBD1 (5 bases). The germline gives CDR1 SGHAT, CDR2 FQDESV (reference sequence). Trimming shortened V by 5 bases and J by 4 bases, and 26 bases separated the two germline ends. The CDR3 totals 18 residues. The chain's CDR3 is CASSPTMGQNGWGETQYF. The CDR3 DNA follows: TGTGCCAGCAGCCCCACGATGGGGCAGAATGGCTGGGGAGAGACCCAGTACTTC.

The chain joins TRBV24-1 to TRBJ2-1; 10 nucleotides line up with TRBD1. The CDR3 contains 15 residues. J lost 5 bases, V lost 10 bases, and 10 bases had no gene match. Germline-derived CDR1 and CDR2 are KGHDR and SFDVKD. The CDR3 is CATGTGAVGDNEQFF. In nucleotides, the CDR3 is TGTGCCACAGGGACAGGGGCCGTTGGGGACAATGAGCAGTTCTTC.

The V call is TRBV18, the J call TRBJ2-3; 8 bases fit TRBD2. This CDR3 comprises 15 residues. The V and J ends lost 3 bases and 2 bases, in that order; junction bases with no gene match: 4. Germline lookup yields CDR1 KGHSH and CDR2 LQKENI. CDR3 coding DNA: TGTGCCAGCTCACCTCGGCGGGGGGACACAGATACGCAGTATTTT. It encodes CASSPRRGDTDTQYF.

The chain carries TRBV3-1 and TRBJ1-5, with D possibly TRBD1 on 5 matching bases. V dropped 2 bases and J dropped 6 bases, with 14 bases sitting between them. Germline V CDR1 and CDR2: LGHDT, YNNKEL (reference sequence). The CDR3 totals 15 residues. In DNA, the CDR3 is TGTGCCAGCAGCCAACGGGGGGAGAGAAGTCAGCCCCAGCATTTT. This codes for CASSQRGERSQPQHF.

The sample holds a few counts of this clonotype. The rearrangement uses TRBV6-1 and TRBJ2-3; D is perhaps TRBD1 (5 bases). Germline V gives CDR1 MNHNS, CDR2 SASEGT. Trimming left V 9 bases short and J 5 bases short, with 18 bases between. CDR3 length: 14 amino acids. The CDR3 nucleotides read TGTGCCAGGGGGCAGGGCAAATGGAAAGATACGCAGTATTTT. Amino acid sequence: CARGQGKWKDTQYF.

The sample holds many counts of this clonotype. The rearrangement uses TRBV25-1 and TRBJ1-1, with a possible D match to TRBD1 (5 bases). Trimming shortened V by 2 bases and J by 1 base, and 11 bases separated the two germline ends. The germline V gene has CDR1 MGHDK and CDR2 SYGVNS. The CDR3 covers 15 residues. The CDR3 is CASSELGGENTEAFF. Written as DNA, the CDR3 is TGTGCCAGCAGTGAACTGGGGGGGGAGAACACTGAAGCTTTCTTT.

This chain connects TRBV7-8 to TRBJ2-1, with 9 bases lining up with TRBD1. The CDR3 totals 15 residues. Germline values: CDR1 SGHVS, CDR2 FQNEAQ. Trimming took 1 base from V and 5 from J; bases not matched to a gene: 3. The CDR3 is CASSLGGTGNNEQFF. The DNA of the CDR3 is TGTGCCAGCAGCTTAGGGGGGACAGGGAACAATGAGCAGTTCTTC.

The chain couples TRBV12-3 or TRBV12-4 to TRBJ2-1, with 8 bases lining up with TRBD2. J was trimmed by 2 bases and V by 8 bases; bases with no gene match: 8. The CDR3 covers 15 residues. The CDR3 loop is CASFVAGTPYNEQFF. In nucleotides, the CDR3 is TGTGCCAGCTTCGTAGCGGGAACCCCCTACAATGAGCAGTTCTTC.

This clonotype showed up just a few times. The chain has TRBV14 and TRBJ1-1; D may be TRBD1 (6 bases). Deletions cut 3 bases from V and 5 bases from J, with 13 bases between. Germline CDR1 is SGHDN and CDR2 is FVKESK. The CDR3 covers 14 residues. The CDR3 DNA follows: TGTGCCAGCAGCCAGGAACAGGGTATTACTGAAGCTTTCTTT. Translated, it gives CASSQEQGITEAFF. The whole variable domain, remainder taken from reference TRBV14 and TRBJ1-1, is EAGVTQFPSHSVIEKGQTVTLRCDPISGHDNLYWYRRVMGKEIKFLLHFVKESKQDESGMPNNRFLAERTGGTYSTLKVQPAELEDSGVYFCASSQEQGITEAFFGQGTRLTVV.

This clonotype was observed a few times. V usage is TRBV5-1 and J usage is TRBJ2-6; a weak D match, TRBD2 (6 bases). The CDR3 covers 15 residues. V dropped 2 bases and J dropped 6 bases, with 12 bases sitting between them. Germline V gene lookup returns CDR1 SGHRS and CDR2 YFSETQ. In DNA form, the CDR3 reads TGCGCCAGCAGCTTCGCGGGGCCTGAGGCCAACGTCCTGACTTTC. Amino acids: CASSFAGPEANVLTF.

There are many counts of this clonotype. This chain connects TRBV5-1 to TRBJ2-3; D ambiguous. Trimming pared 0 bases from V and 2 bases from J, leaving 7 bases between. The length of the CDR3 is 14 residues. Germline CDR1 is SGHRS and CDR2 is YFSETQ. The CDR3 DNA reads TGCGCCAGCAGCTTGGGTGAGATCACAGATACGCAGTATTTT. Translation: CASSLGEITDTQYF.

This clonotype was detected ten times or more. J is TRBJ2-6 and V is TRBV12-3 or TRBV12-4, with D possibly matching TRBD2 (6 bases). The CDR3 contains 16 residues. V lost 0 bases, J lost 1 base, and 7 bases lay in between. CDR3 in amino acids: CASSLAGGSGANVLTF. CDR3 bases: TGTGCCAGCAGTTTAGCTGGGGGGTCTGGGGCCAACGTCCTGACTTTC.